The next 13 T cell receptor beta chains were all read from a single sample in a study of shared clonotypes between healthy human individuals. The table came from immunoSEQ multiplex PCR; TCRdb's copy has only in-frame clones and leaves some out. There are about 2 million clones in the sample; about 94% occur only once, and 0.85% to 1.2% lies in the top ten. Naive CD8 cells lacked CD45RO and underwent positive selection for CCR7, leaving out terminally differentiated effector memory CD45RA+ cells. Sequenced: naive CD8+ T cells sorted from blood. These receptor sequences come from a man aged 18 to 29 in good health.

The chain employs TRBV11-1 and TRBJ2-7; 8 nucleotides line up with TRBD1. V shed 5 bases, J shed 0 bases, and the junction held 3 bases outside the gene matches. In germline, CDR1 is SGHAT, CDR2 FQDESV (reference sequence). The CDR3 spans 14 residues. The CDR3 is CASSQGQASYEQYF. In nucleotides, the CDR3 is TGTGCCAGCAGCCAGGGACAGGCCTCCTACGAGCAGTACTTC.

The chain uses TRBV10-1 and TRBJ1-1; TRBD1 matches 9 bases. CDR1 WNHNN and CDR2 SYGVQD come from the germline V gene (reference sequence). Unmatched junction bases numbered 3, after V lost 6 bases and J lost 7 bases. The CDR3 sequence is 12 residues long. The CDR3 DNA follows: TGCGCCAGCAGCACAGGGGGCGGTGAAGCTTTCTTT. Protein sequence: CASSTGGGEAFF.

The J gene is TRBJ2-2, the V gene TRBV5-6, with D possibly TRBD1 on 6 matching bases. V lost 0 bases and J lost 0, with 18 bases in between. Germline V gene data show CDR1 as SGHDT and CDR2 as YYEEEE. The CDR3 spans 19 residues. The DNA for the CDR3 is TGTGCCAGCAGCTTGGGCCAGAAATCGGACAGCGCGAACACCGGGGAGCTGTTTTTT. As protein: CASSLGQKSDSANTGELFF.

The CDR3 is CASSRGTGILYEQYF. Written as DNA, the CDR3 is TGTGCCAGCAGCAGGGGGACAGGGATTTTGTACGAGCAGTACTTC. The chain carries TRBV6-1 and TRBJ2-7, with 9 bases lining up with TRBD1. The CDR3 extends over 15 amino acids. CDR1 is MNHNS and CDR2 is SASEGT in the germline V gene. The V segment lost 6 bases and the J segment 4 bases; nucleotides outside the gene matches: 10.

In nucleotides, the CDR3 is TGTGCCAGCAGTTTAATTGGGGTGGCACACGAGCAGTACTTC. It encodes CASSLIGVAHEQYF. The gene calls are TRBV27 and TRBJ2-7; D remains ambiguous. V was cut by 2 bases and J by 5 bases, with 13 bases left in between. The germline gives CDR1 MNHEY, CDR2 SMNVEV (reference sequence). The CDR3 consists of 14 residues.

J is TRBJ2-5 and V is TRBV6-5, with 8 nucleotides matching TRBD1. Per germline, CDR1 MNHEY and CDR2 SVGAGI. The ends lost 5 bases at V and 4 bases at J; junction bases unmatched: 6. The CDR3 has 14 amino acids. CDR3 loop: CASSPQGAGETQYF. The CDR3 DNA sequence: TGTGCCAGCAGTCCCCAGGGGGCAGGAGAGACCCAGTACTTC.

V gene TRBV4-3 combines with J gene TRBJ2-2, with 7 bases aligning to TRBD2. V shed 0 bases and J 0 bases; nucleotides not matched to a gene: 4. From germline, CDR1 is LGHNA and CDR2 YSLEER. The CDR3 runs to 17 residues. The CDR3 is CASSQEWAGANTGELFF. The CDR3 DNA is TGCGCCAGCAGCCAAGAATGGGCGGGAGCGAACACCGGGGAGCTGTTTTTT.

The genes are TRBV6-6 and TRBJ1-4; D is undetermined. Germline CDR1 is MNHNY and CDR2 is SVGAGI (reference sequence). V was cut by 0 bases and J by 0 bases, with 8 bases left in between. This CDR3 comprises 16 residues. The CDR3 nucleotides read TGTGCCAGCAGTTACTCCTTGCAGGCAACTAATGAAAAACTGTTTTTT. This encodes CASSYSLQATNEKLFF.

The genes are TRBV9 and TRBJ2-7, with D maybe TRBD2 (5 bases). Germline CDR1 SGDLS, CDR2 YYNGEE. V was pared by 0 bases and J by 5 bases, with 6 bases between. The CDR3 consists of 12 residues. As DNA, the CDR3 is TGTGCCAGCAGCGTAGGGACTGACGAGCAGTACTTC. It is translated as CASSVGTDEQYF.

The CDR3 DNA reads as TGTGCTGCAGGGACAGCCAACCTAAAGGGGCAGTACTTC. This translates into CAAGTANLKGQYF. V usage is TRBV2 and J usage is TRBJ2-7; 7 bases are a match to TRBD1. Germline assignment: CDR1 SNHLY and CDR2 FYNNEI. The CDR3 totals 13 residues.

The chain joins TRBV29-1 to TRBJ2-5; 11 bases align to TRBD2. The CDR3 extends over 17 amino acids. V lost 7 bases and J lost 4; bases outside the gene matches: 17. In germline, CDR1 is SQVTM, CDR2 ANQGSEA. The chain's CDR3 is CSADGTSGLHITETQYF. As DNA, the CDR3 is TGCAGCGCGGACGGGACTAGCGGATTACACATCACAGAGACCCAGTACTTC.

The chain combines TRBV4-3 with TRBJ1-2; D call uncertain. The V gene's germline CDR1 is LGHNA and CDR2 YSLEER. The length of the CDR3 is 15 residues. Between the trimmed V and J ends, which lost 4 bases and 0 bases, there was a span of 12 bases. The CDR3: CASSPGRMANYGYTF. CDR3 in DNA: TGCGCCAGCAGCCCTGGGAGGATGGCTAACTATGGCTACACCTTC.

The genes are TRBV6-5 and TRBJ2-7; 14 nucleotides agree with TRBD2. CDR1 is MNHEY and CDR2 is SVGAGI in the germline V gene. CDR3 length equals 15 residues. J gave up 1 base and V 6 bases, and 2 bases lay outside the gene matches. CDR3 sequence: CASSRLAGGSYEQYF. The CDR3, as DNA: TGTGCCAGCAGCCGACTAGCGGGAGGGTCCTACGAGCAGTACTTC.